These 30 T cell receptor beta chains originate from one sample sequenced in a study of human T cells and chemical hapten exposure (dated by TCRdb to about 2021). Total RNA was isolated from unfractionated whole blood collected in Tempus Blood RNA tubes. Library preparation used 5' RACE. Sequencing was carried out with an Illumina MiSeq. In TCRdb, the public reads were trimmed at Q25 with fastp and aligned with MiXCR, with productive beta chains retained. When rows share a CDR3 protein, they turn into one entry using the most common DNA and genes. This sample gives about 81,000 distinct CDR3 sequences in total; around a sixth of them show up just once. The ten largest clones represent 6.8% of the sample. These receptors came from a female donor in good health.

The chain joins TRBV10-3 to TRBJ1-1; D is ambiguous. CDR3 length: 13 residues. Trimming left V 3 bases short and J 4 bases short, with 9 bases between. Germline V gives CDR1 ENHRY, CDR2 SYGVKD. The CDR3 region has the DNA TGTGCCATCAGTGAAGGTCCGGCCACTGAAGCTTTCTTT. Protein product: CAISEGPATEAFF.

This clonotype was detected only a few times. This rearrangement joins TRBV29-1 to TRBJ2-1, with 7 bases fitting TRBD2. Germline loops: CDR1 SQVTM, CDR2 ANQGSEA. The CDR3 contains 16 residues. V gave up 3 bases and J gave up 0 bases; unmatched junction bases: 8. The CDR3 sequence is CSVEIGTTGSYNEQFF. The CDR3 region has the DNA TGCAGCGTTGAGATCGGGACTACCGGCTCCTACAATGAGCAGTTCTTC.

The rearrangement links TRBV18 to TRBJ2-7; 12 nucleotides agree with TRBD1. J was trimmed by 0 bases and V by 2 bases; bases with no gene match: 14. Germline values: CDR1 KGHSH, CDR2 LQKENI. CDR3 size: 20 residues. CDR3 sequence (DNA): TGTGCCAGCTCACCAAGCCCCGGGACAGGGGGCCAGAGGAGCTCCTACGAGCAGTACTTC. Encoded protein: CASSPSPGTGGQRSSYEQYF.

This clonotype has a count of ten or more. This rearrangement joins TRBV10-3 to TRBJ1-2, with 8 bases matching TRBD1. Looked up from germline, CDR1 is ENHRY and CDR2 is SYGVKD. CDR3 length: 17 amino acids. The J segment lost 2 bases and the V segment lost 4 bases, leaving 12 bases of the junction unmatched. CDR3 sequence reads: CAISGVDRGPTNYGYTF. As DNA, the CDR3 is TGTGCCATCAGTGGGGTTGACAGGGGCCCCACCAACTATGGCTACACCTTC.

In its sample, this clonotype was seen a few times. The V gene is TRBV6-5, the J gene TRBJ2-5; 8 nucleotides line up with TRBD2. This CDR3 region has 14 residues. Per germline, CDR1 MNHEY and CDR2 SVGAGI. V dropped 2 bases and J dropped 4; count of bases not matched to a gene: 3. The CDR3 region is CASSYRLAGETQYF. CDR3 DNA: TGTGCCAGCAGTTACCGCCTAGCGGGAGAGACCCAGTACTTC.

Comment on this clonotype: One end of the junction does not line up with germline, which may come from a read error. V is TRBV5-4 and J is TRBJ2-3; 12 positions match TRBD2. Looked up from germline, CDR1 is SGHNT and CDR2 is YYREEE (reference sequence). The CDR3 extends over 16 amino acids. CDR3 sequence (DNA): TGTGTCAGCAGCTTGGGACTAGCGGGCCTCCCAGATACGCAGTATTTT. As protein: CVSSLGLAGLPDTQYF. Full variable domain (missing parts from reference TRBV5-4 and TRBJ2-3): ETGVTQSPTHLIKTRGQQVTLRCSSQSGHNTVSWYQQALGQGPQFIFQYYREEENGRGNFPPRFSGLQFPNYSSELNVNALELDDSALYLCVSSLGLAGLPDTQYFGPGTRLTVL.

The table lists this clonotype with a few counts. This sequence joins TRBV15 and TRBJ1-2; no firm D call. The CDR3 consists of 15 residues. Between the trimmed V and J ends, which lost 1 base and 3 bases, there was a span of 12 bases. From germline, CDR1 is LNHNV and CDR2 YYDKDF (reference sequence). In DNA form, the CDR3 reads TGTGCCACCAGCAGAGCCCCCGGAGACCACTATGGCTACACCTTC. It specifies CATSRAPGDHYGYTF.

This clonotype was counted a few times. The gene calls are TRBV7-2 and TRBJ2-3, with TRBD2 identical over 9 bases. V was clipped by 3 bases and J by 6 bases; unmatched bases: 4. The CDR3 contains 14 residues. Germline V lookup: CDR1 SGHTA, CDR2 FQGNSA. In nucleotides, the CDR3 is TGTGCCAGCAGCTTGGGTAGCGGGGGTGATACGCAGTATTTT. Translated: CASSLGSGGDTQYF. Combining the CDR3 with reference TRBV7-2 and TRBJ2-3 gives the whole variable domain GAGVSQSPSNKVTEKGKDVELRCDPISGHTALYWYRQSLGQGLEFLIYFQGNSAPDKSGLPSDRFSAERTGGSVSTLTIQRTQQEDSAVYLCASSLGSGGDTQYFGPGTRLTVL.

The chain links TRBV14 to TRBJ2-7; 7 nucleotides match TRBD1. The V and J ends lost 1 base and 2 bases, in that order; junction bases with no gene match: 8. Germline CDR1 SGHDN, CDR2 FVKESK. The length of the CDR3 is 16 residues. The CDR3 sequence: CASSQVFPDRTYEQYF. DNA of the CDR3: TGTGCCAGCAGCCAAGTATTCCCGGACAGGACCTACGAGCAGTACTTC.

The chain links TRBV27 to TRBJ2-6; D is uncertain. The CDR3 spans 18 residues. Germline V gene data show CDR1 as MNHEY and CDR2 as SMNVEV (reference sequence). Trimming took 5 bases from V and 2 from J, leaving 19 bases between them. CDR3 in DNA: TGTGCCAGCAGTCTCGGCCCTAGGGTATTGGCTGGGGCCAACGTCCTGACTTTC. The encoded protein is CASSLGPRVLAGANVLTF.

J is TRBJ2-1 and V is TRBV6-5; 8 nucleotides agree with TRBD2. The germline V gene has CDR1 MNHEY and CDR2 SVGAGI. Trimming cost V 5 bases and J 4 bases; bases outside gene matches: 4. The CDR3 covers 14 residues. CDR3 loop: CASSPGLAYNEQFF. The CDR3 DNA reads TGTGCCAGCAGTCCCGGACTAGCATACAATGAGCAGTTCTTC.

The chain uses TRBV20-1 and TRBJ2-1; 7 positions match TRBD1. This CDR3 is built from 14 residues. From germline, CDR1 is DFQATT and CDR2 SNEGSKA (reference sequence). The trim removed 0 bases at V and 2 bases at J, leaving 1 base unmatched. As DNA, the CDR3 is TGCAGTGCTAGAGAACAGGGGACCTACAATGAGCAGTTCTTC. Its translation: CSAREQGTYNEQFF.

This rearrangement joins TRBV6-5 to TRBJ1-1; D possibly corresponds to TRBD1 (6 bases). Trimming stripped 6 bases from V and 11 bases from J, with 19 bases between. The CDR3 runs 13 residues. Germline-derived CDR1 and CDR2 are MNHEY and SVGAGI. This chain's CDR3 is CASRNAGGQRAFF. The CDR3 nucleotides are TGTGCCAGCAGGAATGCGGGGGGCCAGAGGGCTTTCTTT.

This clonotype was seen a handful of times. V and J are TRBV7-2 and TRBJ2-1, with 10 bases lining up with TRBD2. The germline V gene has CDR1 SGHTA and CDR2 FQGNSA. The junction had 0 bases not matched to a gene; V was cut back by 2 bases and J by 8 bases. The CDR3 extends over 13 amino acids. The CDR3 nucleotides read TGTGCCAGCAGCTTACTAGCGGGAGATGAGCAGTTCTTC. This codes for CASSLLAGDEQFF.

The CDR3 DNA is TGTGCCAGCAGTTTAGGGGCAGTTTCACCCCTCCACTTT. This gives the protein CASSLGAVSPLHF. This sequence joins TRBV12-3 or TRBV12-4 and TRBJ1-6; D is unresolved. The CDR3 has 13 amino acids. V was trimmed by 1 base and J by 9 bases, leaving 7 bases between them.

This chain links TRBV4-3 with TRBJ1-6; 9 positions match TRBD1. Germline V CDR1 and CDR2: LGHNA, YSLEER. V lost 0 bases to trimming and J lost 10 bases; unmatched junction nucleotides: 7. The length of the CDR3 is 16 residues. The CDR3 spells CASSQDRGTGPSPLHF. CDR3 sequence (DNA): TGCGCCAGCAGCCAAGATCGTGGGACAGGGCCCTCACCCCTCCACTTT.

This clonotype was picked up many times. The V gene is TRBV28, the J gene TRBJ2-1, with TRBD2 identical over 8 bases. Germline values: CDR1 MDHEN, CDR2 SYDVKM. The CDR3 spans 15 residues. J gave up 2 bases and V 6 bases, and 6 bases lay outside the gene matches. This CDR3 is CASSTGTSAYNEQFF. DNA of the CDR3: TGTGCCAGCAGCACCGGGACTAGTGCCTACAATGAGCAGTTCTTC.

This clonotype was found a few times. The rearrangement joins TRBV6-1 to TRBJ2-4; possible D gene TRBD2, 6 bases. Trimming shortened V by 5 bases and J by 14 bases, and 13 bases separated the two germline ends. The CDR3 extends over 11 amino acids. From germline, CDR1 is MNHNS and CDR2 SASEGT. CDR3 loop: CASSSRDSKYF. DNA for the CDR3: TGTGCCAGCAGTTCCCGGGACTCTAAGTACTTC.

Many counts were recorded for this clonotype. V and J are TRBV7-9 and TRBJ2-1; 7 bases fit TRBD2. Trimming took 4 bases from V and 6 from J; bases not matched to a gene: 6. The CDR3 spans 14 residues. Germline V gene lookup returns CDR1 SEHNR and CDR2 FQNEAQ (reference sequence). As DNA, the CDR3 is TGTGCCAGCAGCTGGCCCGGGACTACCAATGAGCAGTTCTTC. It codes for CASSWPGTTNEQFF.

The chain employs TRBV20-1 and TRBJ2-3, with D tentatively TRBD2 (6 bases). Per the germline V gene, CDR1 is DFQATT and CDR2 is SNEGSKA (reference sequence). V was trimmed by 8 bases and J by 5 bases, leaving 14 bases between them. The CDR3 is 12 amino acids. CDR3 nucleotides: TGCAGTTTTAGGCGGAGGGTAGATACGCAGTATTTT. This sequence encodes CSFRRRVDTQYF.

In its sample, this clonotype was seen a few times. The rearrangement uses TRBV5-5 and TRBJ1-5, with D perhaps matching TRBD1 (5 bases). CDR1 and CDR2 from the germline V gene are SGHKS and YYEKEE (reference sequence). CDR3 size: 16 residues. Trimming took off 2 bases at V and 5 bases at J, with 17 bases between the two ends. Written as DNA, the CDR3 is TGTGCCAGCAGCTTCTTCCCGGGACCTAGGGATCAGCCCCAGCATTTT. Its protein is CASSFFPGPRDQPQHF.

The V gene is TRBV28, the J gene TRBJ1-1; possibly TRBD1 for D (6 bases). Germline loops: CDR1 MDHEN, CDR2 SYDVKM. Trimming took off 7 bases at V and 1 base at J, with 10 bases between the two ends. This CDR3 has 13 residues. CDR3 in amino acids: CASTLDRNTEAFF. The CDR3 DNA is TGTGCCAGCACCCTGGACAGGAACACTGAAGCTTTCTTT.

The V call is TRBV2, the J call TRBJ2-1; 9 bases match TRBD2. V was clipped by 2 bases and J by 8 bases; unmatched bases: 10. CDR3 length: 16 residues. The germline V gene has CDR1 SNHLY and CDR2 FYNNEI. CDR3 sequence: CASSEYPAGGTHEQFF. The CDR3 DNA reads as TGTGCCAGCAGTGAATACCCAGCGGGAGGTACACATGAGCAGTTCTTC.

The V gene is TRBV9, the J gene TRBJ2-1, with 7 nucleotides matching TRBD2. V trimming: 0 bases; J trimming: 9 bases; junction bases outside the gene matches: 12. CDR3 size: 16 residues. Germline values: CDR1 SGDLS, CDR2 YYNGEE. The CDR3 region is CASSVGVGEGLGEQFF. Written as DNA, the CDR3 is TGTGCCAGCAGCGTAGGCGTGGGGGAGGGCCTTGGTGAGCAGTTCTTC. Variable domain in full (rest from reference TRBV9 and TRBJ2-1): DSGVTQTPKHLITATGQRVTLRCSPRSGDLSVYWYQQSLDQGLQFLIQYYNGEERAKGNILERFSAQQFPDLHSELNLSSLELGDSALYFCASSVGVGEGLGEQFFGPGTRLTVL.

The rearrangement joins TRBV7-9 to TRBJ1-4; D ambiguous. Per germline, CDR1 SEHNR and CDR2 FQNEAQ (reference sequence). Trimming removed 5 bases from V and 5 bases from J, with 12 bases in between. CDR3 size: 14 residues. The CDR3 loop reads CASSPLPLNEKLFF. The CDR3 nucleotides are TGTGCCAGCAGCCCCCTCCCCCTAAATGAAAAACTGTTTTTT.

This chain links TRBV7-2 with TRBJ1-2; D might be TRBD1 (6 bases). Germline CDR1 is SGHTA and CDR2 is FQGNSA. This CDR3 spans 16 amino acids. V lost 3 bases to trimming and J lost 2 bases, with 16 bases between them. CDR3: CASSLSPRGSNYGYTF. CDR3 nucleotides: TGTGCCAGCAGCTTGTCCCCCAGGGGTTCCAACTATGGCTACACCTTC.

This clonotype was recorded at least ten times. V and J are TRBV27 and TRBJ2-1; 11 bases match TRBD2. The V gene's germline CDR1 is MNHEY and CDR2 SMNVEV (reference sequence). The CDR3 extends over 21 amino acids. J lost 0 bases, V lost 7 bases, and 20 bases had no gene match. The CDR3 DNA reads TGTGCCAGCACGGGGTGGGGGCTAGCGGGGGGACCTAGGAGCTCCTACAATGAGCAGTTCTTC. Amino acid sequence: CASTGWGLAGGPRSSYNEQFF.

This clonotype was seen ten or more times. V and J are TRBV7-2 and TRBJ2-7; D call uncertain. CDR3 length: 15 residues. The V gene's germline CDR1 is SGHTA and CDR2 FQGNSA. The ends were cut back, 3 bases at V and 0 bases at J, with 12 bases in the middle. CDR3 protein: CASSFKGPGSYEQYF. The DNA for the CDR3 is TGTGCCAGCAGCTTTAAGGGTCCGGGCTCCTACGAGCAGTACTTC. Combining the CDR3 with reference TRBV7-2 and TRBJ2-7 gives the whole variable domain GAGVSQSPSNKVTEKGKDVELRCDPISGHTALYWYRQSLGQGLEFLIYFQGNSAPDKSGLPSDRFSAERTGGSVSTLTIQRTQQEDSAVYLCASSFKGPGSYEQYFGPGTRLTVT.

The rearrangement uses TRBV4-2 and TRBJ2-3; TRBD2 matches 11 bases. V lost 4 bases and J lost 1; bases outside the gene matches: 4. The CDR3 has 16 amino acids. CDR1 and CDR2 (germline): LGHNA, YNFKEQ. In DNA, the CDR3 is TGTGCCAGCAGCCGACGGGGACTAGCGGGCACAGATACGCAGTATTTT. This gives the protein CASSRRGLAGTDTQYF.

This clonotype showed up just a few times. J is TRBJ1-6 and V is TRBV7-2; TRBD1 might be the D (5 bases). Germline-derived CDR1 and CDR2 are SGHTA and FQGNSA. The V end lost 4 bases, the J end lost 8 bases, and 21 bases lay between the germline ends. There are 17 residues in the CDR3. This CDR3 reads CASSWGTGWGGYSPLHF. CDR3 nucleotide sequence: TGTGCCAGCAGCTGGGGGACGGGCTGGGGGGGGTATTCACCCCTCCACTTT.